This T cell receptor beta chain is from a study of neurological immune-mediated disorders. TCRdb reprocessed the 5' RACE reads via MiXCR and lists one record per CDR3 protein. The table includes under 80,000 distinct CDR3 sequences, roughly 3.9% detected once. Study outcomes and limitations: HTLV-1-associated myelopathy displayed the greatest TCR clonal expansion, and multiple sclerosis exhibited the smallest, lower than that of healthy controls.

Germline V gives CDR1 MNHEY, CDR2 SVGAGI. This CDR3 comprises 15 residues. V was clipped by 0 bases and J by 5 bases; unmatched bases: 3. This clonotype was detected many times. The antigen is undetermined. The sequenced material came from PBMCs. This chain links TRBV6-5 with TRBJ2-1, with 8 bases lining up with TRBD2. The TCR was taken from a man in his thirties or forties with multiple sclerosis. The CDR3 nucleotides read TGTGCCAGCAGTTACTCACCGGGGGGGCACAATGAGCAGTTCTTC. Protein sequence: CASSYSPGGHNEQFF.